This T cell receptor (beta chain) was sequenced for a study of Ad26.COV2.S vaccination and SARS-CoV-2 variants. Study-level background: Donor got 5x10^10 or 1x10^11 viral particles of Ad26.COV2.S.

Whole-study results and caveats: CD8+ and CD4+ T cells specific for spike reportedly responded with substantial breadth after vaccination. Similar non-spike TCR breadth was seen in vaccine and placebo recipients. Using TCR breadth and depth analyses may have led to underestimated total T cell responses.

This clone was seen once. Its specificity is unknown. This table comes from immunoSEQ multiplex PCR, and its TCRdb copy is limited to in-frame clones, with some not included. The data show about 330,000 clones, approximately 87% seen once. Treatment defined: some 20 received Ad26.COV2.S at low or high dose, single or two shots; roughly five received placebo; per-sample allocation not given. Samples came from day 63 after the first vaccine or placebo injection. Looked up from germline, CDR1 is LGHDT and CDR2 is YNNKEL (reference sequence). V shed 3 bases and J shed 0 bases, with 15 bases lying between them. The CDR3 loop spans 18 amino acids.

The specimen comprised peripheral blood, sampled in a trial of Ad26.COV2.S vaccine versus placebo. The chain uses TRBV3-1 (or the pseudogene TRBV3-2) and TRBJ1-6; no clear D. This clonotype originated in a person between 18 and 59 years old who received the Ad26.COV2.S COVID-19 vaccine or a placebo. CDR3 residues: CASSQIQETISYNSPLHF. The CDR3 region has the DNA TGTGCCAGCAGCCAGATTCAGGAGACGATCTCCTATAATTCACCCCTCCACTTT.